This TCR beta chain originates from a study of early T cells in non-severe SARS-CoV-2 infection. A single record per CDR3 protein comes from TCRdb applying MiXCR to the 5' RACE reads. The table includes 81,000 or so distinct CDR3 sequences, about 12% detected once. This clonotype occurred a few times. This CDR3 comprises 15 residues. The V end was cut by 1 base, the J end by 2 bases, with 9 bases between. CDR1 is KGHSH, CDR2 LQKENI, per germline. This chain links TRBV18 with TRBJ1-5; no reliable D call. The receptor comes from an adult who was a healthcare worker with PCR-confirmed SARS-CoV-2 infection or an uninfected control (not recorded which). The sequenced sample was whole blood. The CDR3 region is CASSPREKGNQPQHF. DNA for the CDR3: TGTGCCAGCTCACCACGGGAGAAGGGCAATCAGCCCCAGCATTTT.